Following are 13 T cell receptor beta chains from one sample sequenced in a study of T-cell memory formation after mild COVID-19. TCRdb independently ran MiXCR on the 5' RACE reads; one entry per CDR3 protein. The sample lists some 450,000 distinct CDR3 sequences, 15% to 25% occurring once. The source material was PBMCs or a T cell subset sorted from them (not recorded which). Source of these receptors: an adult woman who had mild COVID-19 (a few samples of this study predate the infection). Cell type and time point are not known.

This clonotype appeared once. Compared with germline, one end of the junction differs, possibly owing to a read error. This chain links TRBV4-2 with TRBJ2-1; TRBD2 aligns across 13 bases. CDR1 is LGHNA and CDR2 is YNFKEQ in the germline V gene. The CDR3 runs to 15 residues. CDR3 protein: CASSRNGVPGLAGNF. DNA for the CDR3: TGTGCCAGCAGCCGCAATGGGGTCCCGGGACTAGCGGGGAATTTC.

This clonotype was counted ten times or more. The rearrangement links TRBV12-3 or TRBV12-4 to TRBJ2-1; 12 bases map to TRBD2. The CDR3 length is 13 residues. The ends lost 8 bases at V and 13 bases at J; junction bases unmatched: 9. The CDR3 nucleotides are TGTGCCAGCCTGGCTAGCGGGGGGGCAGGTCAGTTCTTC. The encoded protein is CASLASGGAGQFF.

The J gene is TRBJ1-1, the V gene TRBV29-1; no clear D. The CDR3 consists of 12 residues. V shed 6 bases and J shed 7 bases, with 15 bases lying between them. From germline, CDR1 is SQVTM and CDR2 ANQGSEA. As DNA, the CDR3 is TGCAGCGTGGCCTCAGTGGAGAATGAAGCTTTCTTT. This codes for CSVASVENEAFF.

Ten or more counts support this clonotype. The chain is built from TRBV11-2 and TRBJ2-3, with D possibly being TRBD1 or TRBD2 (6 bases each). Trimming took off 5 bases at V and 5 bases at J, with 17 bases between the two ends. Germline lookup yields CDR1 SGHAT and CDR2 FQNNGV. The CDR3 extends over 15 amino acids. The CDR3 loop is CASSPSGGAGDTQYF. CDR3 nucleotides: TGTGCCAGCAGCCCCTCCGGGGGCGCAGGAGATACGCAGTATTTT.

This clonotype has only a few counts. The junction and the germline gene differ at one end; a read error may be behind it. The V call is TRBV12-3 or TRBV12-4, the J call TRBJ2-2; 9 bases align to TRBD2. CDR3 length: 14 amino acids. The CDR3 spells CASSVAGATGELFF. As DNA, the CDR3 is TGTGCCAGCAGTGTAGCGGGAGCCACCGGGGAGCTGTTTTTT.

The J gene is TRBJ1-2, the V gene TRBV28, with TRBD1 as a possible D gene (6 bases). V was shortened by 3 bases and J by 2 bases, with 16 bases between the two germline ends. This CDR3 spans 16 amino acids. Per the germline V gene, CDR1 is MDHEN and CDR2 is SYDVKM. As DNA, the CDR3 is TGTGCCAGCAGTTTCACACGCGGACAGAGAAACTATGGCTACACCTTC. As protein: CASSFTRGQRNYGYTF.

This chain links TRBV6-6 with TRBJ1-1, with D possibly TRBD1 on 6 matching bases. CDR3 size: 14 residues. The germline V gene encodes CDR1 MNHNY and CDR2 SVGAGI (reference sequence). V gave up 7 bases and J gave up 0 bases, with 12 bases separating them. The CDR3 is CASNPRGVNTEAFF. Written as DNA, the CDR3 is TGTGCCAGCAACCCCAGGGGAGTGAACACTGAAGCTTTCTTT.

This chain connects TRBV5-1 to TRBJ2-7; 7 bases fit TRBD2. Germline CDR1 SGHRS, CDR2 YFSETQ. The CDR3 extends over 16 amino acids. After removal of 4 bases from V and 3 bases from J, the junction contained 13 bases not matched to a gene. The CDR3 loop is CASSPLGGGTNYEQYF. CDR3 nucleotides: TGCGCCAGCAGCCCACTAGGCGGGGGAACGAACTACGAGCAGTACTTC. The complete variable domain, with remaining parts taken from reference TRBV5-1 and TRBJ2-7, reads KAGVTQTPRYLIKTRGQQVTLSCSPISGHRSVSWYQQTPGQGLQFLFEYFSETQRNKGNFPGRFSGRQFSNSRSEMNVSTLELGDSALYLCASSPLGGGTNYEQYFGPGTRLTVT.

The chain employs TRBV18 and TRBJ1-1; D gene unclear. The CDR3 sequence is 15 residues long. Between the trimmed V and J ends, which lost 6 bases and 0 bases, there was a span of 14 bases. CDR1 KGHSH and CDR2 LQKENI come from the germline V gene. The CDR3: CASSPLTSMNTEAFF. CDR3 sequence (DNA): TGTGCCAGCTCCCCGTTGACCTCCATGAACACTGAAGCTTTCTTT.

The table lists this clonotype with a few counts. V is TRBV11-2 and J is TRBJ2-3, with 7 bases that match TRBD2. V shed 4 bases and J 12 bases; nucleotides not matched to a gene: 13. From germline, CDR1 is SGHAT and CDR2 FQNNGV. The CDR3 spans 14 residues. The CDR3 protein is CASSSIAGRDFQYF. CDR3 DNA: TGTGCCAGCAGCTCAATAGCGGGTCGGGATTTTCAGTATTTT.

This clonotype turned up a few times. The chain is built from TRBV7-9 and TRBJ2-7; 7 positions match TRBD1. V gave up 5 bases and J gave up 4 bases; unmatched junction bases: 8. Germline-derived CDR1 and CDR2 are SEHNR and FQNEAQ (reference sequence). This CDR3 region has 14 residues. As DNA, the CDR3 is TGTGCCAGCAGCGACGGACAGGCACTATACGAGCAGTACTTC. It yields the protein CASSDGQALYEQYF.

The CDR3 loop is CASRWTWGNEQFF. In DNA, the CDR3 is TGTGCCAGCAGATGGACATGGGGCAATGAGCAGTTCTTC. The chain links TRBV27 to TRBJ2-1; a weak D match, TRBD1 (5 bases). V was pared by 6 bases and J by 6 bases, with 12 bases between. CDR1 is MNHEY, CDR2 SMNVEV, per germline (reference sequence). The CDR3 consists of 13 residues.

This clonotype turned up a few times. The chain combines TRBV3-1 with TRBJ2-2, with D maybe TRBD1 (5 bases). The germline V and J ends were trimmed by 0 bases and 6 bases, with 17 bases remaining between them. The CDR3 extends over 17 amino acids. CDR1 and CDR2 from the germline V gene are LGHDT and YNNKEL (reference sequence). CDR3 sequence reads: CASSQERAGFYSGELFF. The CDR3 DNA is TGTGCCAGCAGCCAAGAAAGGGCAGGGTTTTATTCCGGGGAGCTGTTTTTT.